These 7 T cell receptor beta chains originate from one sample sequenced in a study of blood T cell repertoires in COVID-19. TCRdb keeps only in-frame clones here, not all; method: immunoSEQ multiplex PCR. The repertoire has over 95,000 clones, around 88% of them found once; the top ten carry approximately 19%. The sample taken for sequencing was peripheral blood. These receptor sequences come from a human donor with acute or convalescent COVID-19. The donor label of this sample is uncertain.

This clone was recorded only once. The chain couples TRBV11-2 to TRBJ1-2; 8 bases fit TRBD1. Per germline, CDR1 SGHAT and CDR2 FQNNGV. The CDR3 runs 15 residues. With V trimmed by 5 bases and J by 7 bases, 12 bases remained unmatched. The CDR3 bases are TGTGCCAGCAGCACGCAGGGGGCGCAGTATCTTGGCTACACCTTC. This encodes CASSTQGAQYLGYTF.

This chain connects TRBV19 to TRBJ2-7; D could derive from TRBD1 or TRBD2 (6 bases each). The length of the CDR3 is 14 residues. The ends were cut back, 5 bases at V and 5 bases at J, with 16 bases in the middle. Germline V CDR1 and CDR2: LNHDA, SQIVND (reference sequence). CDR3 residues: CASSLGGLWNEQYF. As DNA, the CDR3 is TGTGCCAGTAGTTTAGGGGGGCTATGGAACGAGCAGTACTTC.

The chain employs TRBV5-5 and TRBJ1-4, with TRBD1 matching over 11 bases. This CDR3 is built from 17 residues. Germline CDR1 is SGHKS and CDR2 is YYEKEE (reference sequence). V lost 2 bases and J lost 7; bases outside the gene matches: 10. The CDR3 DNA reads TGTGCCAGCAGCTTCCGGACTATGGACAGGGGGCGTGAAAAACTGTTTTTT. This codes for CASSFRTMDRGREKLFF.

CDR3 DNA: TGTGCCATCTCCGGGGTAGCGGGAGGGGAGGAGACCCAGTACTTC. Amino acids: CAISGVAGGEETQYF. V is TRBV28 and J is TRBJ2-5; 11 bases are shared with TRBD2. With V trimmed by 10 bases and J by 5 bases, 12 bases remained unmatched. This CDR3 has 15 amino acids. Germline loops: CDR1 MDHEN, CDR2 SYDVKM.

This clone was detected only a few times. This rearrangement joins TRBV3-1 (or the pseudogene TRBV3-2) to TRBJ1-4; 7 nucleotides match TRBD1. J was trimmed by 8 bases and V by 3 bases; bases with no gene match: 9. Germline loops: CDR1 LGHDT, CDR2 YNNKEL (reference sequence). The CDR3 length is 15 residues. The CDR3 protein is CASSQETGVGEKLFF. The CDR3, as DNA: TGTGCCAGCAGCCAGGAAACAGGGGTAGGGGAAAAACTGTTTTTT.

This chain links TRBV12-3 or TRBV12-4 with TRBJ1-1, with 8 positions matching TRBD1. The V and J ends lost 6 bases and 4 bases, in that order; junction bases with no gene match: 4. This CDR3 has 13 residues. As DNA, the CDR3 is TGTGCCAGCAGCAAGGACAGGGTCACTGAAGCTTTCTTT. Amino acid sequence: CASSKDRVTEAFF.

The genes are TRBV7-2 and TRBJ1-1; D is unclear. With 5 bases removed from V and 4 bases from J, the gap between germline ends came to 5 bases. CDR3 length: 11 amino acids. Germline assignment: CDR1 SGHTA and CDR2 FQGNSA. In DNA, the CDR3 is TGTGCCAGCAGCCCGAGCACTGAAGCTTTCTTT. Translated, it gives CASSPSTEAFF.